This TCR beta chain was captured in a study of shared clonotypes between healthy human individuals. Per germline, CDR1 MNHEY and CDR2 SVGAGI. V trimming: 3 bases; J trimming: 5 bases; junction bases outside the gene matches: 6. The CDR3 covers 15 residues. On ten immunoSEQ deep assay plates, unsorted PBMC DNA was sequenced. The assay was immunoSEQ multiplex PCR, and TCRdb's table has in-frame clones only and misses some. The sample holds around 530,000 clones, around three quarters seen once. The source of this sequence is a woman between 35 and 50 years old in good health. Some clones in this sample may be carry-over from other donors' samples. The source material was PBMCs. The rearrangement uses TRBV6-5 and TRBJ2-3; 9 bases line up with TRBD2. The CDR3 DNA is TGTGCCAGCAGTTATAGTCGGCGGGAGGGAGATACGCAGTATTTT. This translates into CASSYSRREGDTQYF.